These T cell receptor beta chains were read from a single sample in a study of blood T cell repertoires in COVID-19. The data were produced by immunoSEQ multiplex PCR, yet TCRdb's version contains in-frame clones alone and is incomplete. The table has 250,000 or so clones, roughly 90% seen once. The sequencing input was peripheral blood. These receptors all come from a woman under 40 with active or convalescent COVID-19. Both conserved end residues are part of each CDR3. Clone size is shown for a subset of rows, as once, few, many or a class of expanded clone.

v_call	clone_size	j_call	cdr3_aa
TRBV21-1	.	TRBJ2-3	CASSPSLLSGKRGCTDTQYF
TRBV13	.	TRBJ2-6	CASSPRGGDYGANVLTF
TRBV7-9	.	TRBJ2-2	CASSPYRGHDTGELFF
TRBV5-1	.	TRBJ2-5	CASRIALQETQYF
TRBV6-5	.	TRBJ1-2	CASSYAGTTNYGYTF
TRBV4-1	.	TRBJ2-7	CASSQDGQGATVGQYF
TRBV30	.	TRBJ1-6	CAWSGQGDSPLHF
TRBV19	.	TRBJ2-1	CASSNPRTGGYNEQFF
TRBV7-3	few	TRBJ2-1	CASSERQHDGEQFF
TRBV9	.	TRBJ1-1	CASSVDSYTEAFF
TRBV19	.	TRBJ2-7	CATTKSAGPYEQYF
TRBV6-5	.	TRBJ2-3	CASSKTGGGLYF
TRBV28	once	TRBJ1-5	CASRSGFNQPQHF
TRBV19	.	TRBJ1-1	CASSSGRTTEAFF
TRBV24-1	once	TRBJ2-4	CASLGGLVAKNIQYF
TRBV4-2	.	TRBJ2-5	CASSQDLQGPQETQYF
TRBV9	.	TRBJ1-3	CASSVDPGGGVSGNTIYF
TRBV7-2	.	TRBJ1-2	CASSRMEGFGYTF
TRBV6-2/TRBV6-3	.	TRBJ1-5	CASSPHRDSNQPQHF
TRBV19	once	TRBJ1-6	CASTGNVLRDSLHF